The 10 T cell receptor beta chains below were found in one sample sequenced in a study of PD-L1 blockade in urothelial cancer. The method was immunoSEQ multiplex PCR; TCRdb's version includes in-frame clones alone and lacks a portion of them. This table has around 130,000 clones, about four fifths appearing once. Sample time point: pretreatment peripheral blood. Here the sequenced sample was PBMCs, taken around atezolizumab (anti-PD-L1) treatment. All receptors come from a man in his forties or fifties with urothelial cancer.

This clone was seen only once. This chain uses TRBV5-6 with TRBJ1-3; D gene uncertain. The CDR3 is made up of 15 amino acids. The V end lost 3 bases, the J end lost 4 bases, and 14 bases lay between the germline ends. Per the germline V gene, CDR1 is SGHDT and CDR2 is YYEEEE. The CDR3 loop reads CASSSVGLSGNTIYF. CDR3 DNA: TGTGCCAGCAGCTCCGTTGGACTGTCGGGAAACACCATATATTTT.

The chain has TRBV6-1 and TRBJ2-1, with 9 bases lining up with TRBD1. Germline loops: CDR1 MNHNS, CDR2 SASEGT. The V gene end was trimmed by 8 bases and the J gene end by 6 bases; junction bases not matched to a gene: 8. The CDR3 is 14 amino acids. The CDR3 protein is CASFRDRVINEQFF. DNA of the CDR3: TGTGCCAGCTTCCGGGACAGGGTAATCAATGAGCAGTTCTTC.

This sequence joins TRBV19 and TRBJ2-5, with TRBD2 matching 9 bases. Germline lookup yields CDR1 LNHDA and CDR2 SQIVND (reference sequence). CDR3 length: 14 amino acids. The J segment lost 2 bases and the V segment lost 9 bases, leaving 7 bases of the junction unmatched. In nucleotides, the CDR3 is TGTGCCAGCAAATTGACTAGCGGACAAGAGACCCAGTACTTC. Protein product: CASKLTSGQETQYF. The complete variable domain, with remaining parts taken from reference TRBV19 and TRBJ2-5, reads DGGITQSPKYLFRKEGQNVTLSCEQNLNHDAMYWYRQDPGQGLRLIYYSQIVNDFQKGDIAEGYSVSREKKESFPLTVTSAQKNPTAFYLCASKLTSGQETQYFGPGTRLLVL.

The chain couples TRBV5-4 to TRBJ1-6; D uncertain. Germline V CDR1 and CDR2: SGHNT, YYREEE (reference sequence). The CDR3 is made up of 14 amino acids. The ends were cut back, 4 bases at V and 8 bases at J, with 13 bases in the middle. The CDR3 here is CASSLEGWDSPLHF. The CDR3 nucleotides read TGTGCCAGCAGCCTCGAGGGTTGGGATTCACCCCTCCACTTT.

The chain is built from TRBV7-9 and TRBJ2-7; the match to TRBD2 covers 9 bases. The CDR3 length is 19 residues. J gave up 2 bases and V 1 base, and 15 bases lay outside the gene matches. Germline values: CDR1 SEHNR, CDR2 FQNEAQ (reference sequence). The CDR3 loop reads CASSLDGILAGPRAYEQYF. The CDR3, as DNA: TGTGCCAGCAGCTTAGATGGTATCCTAGCGGGACCAAGAGCCTACGAGCAGTACTTC.

The chain combines TRBV7-9 with TRBJ2-5; TRBD2 matches at 7 bases. Unmatched junction bases numbered 3, after V lost 5 bases and J lost 3 bases. Germline values: CDR1 SEHNR, CDR2 FQNEAQ (reference sequence). CDR3 length equals 13 residues. CDR3 sequence: CASSPAGEETQYF. The CDR3 DNA follows: TGTGCCAGCAGCCCCGCGGGGGAAGAGACCCAGTACTTC.

This clone was found once. The chain has TRBV2 and TRBJ1-3; unclear D gene. The V end lost 3 bases, the J end lost 0 bases, and 9 bases lay between the germline ends. Germline lookup yields CDR1 SNHLY and CDR2 FYNNEI. The CDR3 covers 15 residues. The CDR3 DNA sequence: TGTGCCAGCAGTGACGAGGCACCCTCTGGAAACACCATATATTTT. This sequence encodes CASSDEAPSGNTIYF.

The V and J genes are TRBV18 and TRBJ2-3, with 7 bases matching TRBD1. The CDR3 spans 16 residues. Germline V CDR1 and CDR2: KGHSH, LQKENI. The trim removed 4 bases at V and 0 bases at J, leaving 7 bases unmatched. CDR3 nucleotides: TGTGCCAGCTCACAGCGGACAGGAGCCAGCACAGATACGCAGTATTTT. Amino acids: CASSQRTGASTDTQYF.

V is TRBV5-5 and J is TRBJ1-5; 7 bases agree with TRBD1. The V gene's germline CDR1 is SGHKS and CDR2 YYEKEE (reference sequence). The V segment lost 4 bases and the J segment 6 bases; nucleotides outside the gene matches: 4. CDR3 length: 13 amino acids. The CDR3 bases are TGTGCCAGCAGCCCGACAGGGACTCAGCCCCAGCATTTT. Translation gives CASSPTGTQPQHF. The full variable domain, with the rest looked up from reference TRBV5-5 and TRBJ1-5, is DAGVTQSPTHLIKTRGQQVTLRCSPISGHKSVSWYQQVLGQGPQFIFQYYEKEERGRGNFPDRFSARQFPNYSSELNVNALLLGDSALYLCASSPTGTQPQHFGDGTRLSIL.

V and J are TRBV10-2 and TRBJ2-4, with TRBD2 matching 10 bases. Germline CDR1 WSHSY, CDR2 SAAADI. V lost 6 bases and J lost 2; bases outside the gene matches: 10. The CDR3 runs to 17 residues. The chain's CDR3 is CASRITSGIGSKNIQYF. CDR3 nucleotide sequence: TGCGCCAGCAGGATCACTAGCGGGATCGGATCCAAAAACATTCAGTACTTC.